Shown below are 13 T cell receptor beta chains from a single sample sequenced in a study of T cell repertoires in aging, cancer and after chemotherapy. The template was genomic DNA from peripheral blood, not RNA. Rearranged V-D-J TRB sequences were amplified with a mixed TRB-A/B primer pool. TCRdb ran MiXCR on the multiplex PCR reads and lists one entry per CDR3 protein. The repertoire holds 15,000 to 20,000 distinct CDR3 sequences, with roughly 35% as singletons. The sequenced sample was blood. These receptors came from a human donor with a solid tumor.

This sequence joins TRBV4-1 and TRBJ1-6; perhaps TRBD1 as D (5 bases). The germline V gene encodes CDR1 MGHRA and CDR2 YSYEKL. The CDR3 loop spans 14 amino acids. Between the trimmed V and J ends, which lost 4 bases and 7 bases, there was a span of 11 bases. The CDR3 is CASSRQINNSPLHF. The CDR3 DNA sequence: TGCGCCAGCAGCCGACAGATAAACAATTCACCCCTCCACTTT.

The CDR3 DNA reads as TGTGCCAGCAGCCCAATTTACAGCAATAATCAGCCCCAGCATTTT. Translating gives CASSPIYSNNQPQHF. The chain couples TRBV7-2 to TRBJ1-5; the D is unclear. This CDR3 comprises 15 residues. Germline CDR1 and CDR2: SGHTA and FQGNSA. V lost 5 bases and J 4 bases, leaving 15 bases between the germline ends.

The chain carries TRBV19 and TRBJ2-2; tentatively, D is TRBD2 (5 bases). The CDR3 has 15 amino acids. CDR1 is LNHDA and CDR2 is SQIVND in the germline V gene (reference sequence). Trimming shortened V by 6 bases and J by 5 bases, and 16 bases separated the two germline ends. CDR3 DNA sequence: TGTGCCAGTAGGACTCCGGCCCGGGGAACCGGGGAGCTGTTTTTT. Translation gives CASRTPARGTGELFF.

This clonotype was counted only a few times. This rearrangement joins TRBV6-5 to TRBJ1-6; D is unresolved. The CDR3 is 17 amino acids. The germline V and J ends were trimmed by 6 bases and 3 bases, with 18 bases remaining between them. Germline CDR1 reads MNHEY; CDR2 reads SVGAGI. The CDR3 nucleotides read TGTGCCAGCAGCTCCAGCCCGGGGTCGGACTATAATTCACCCCTCCACTTT. Translating it yields CASSSSPGSDYNSPLHF.

This clonotype was counted only a few times. V usage is TRBV19 and J usage is TRBJ1-1, with a tentative D call TRBD1 (5 bases). The J call is doubtful: the DNA matches TRBJ1-6 better. The CDR3 spans 13 residues. Germline V gene data show CDR1 as LNHDA and CDR2 as SQIVND (reference sequence). The CDR3 nucleotides are TGTGCCAGCGCGCAGGGACCAAATTCACCCCTCCACTTT. Amino acids: CASAQGPNSPLHF.

The sample holds one count of this clonotype. The chain employs TRBV6-5 and TRBJ1-4, with D unclear. V lost 6 bases, J lost 0 bases, and 17 bases lay in between. Germline V gene sequence: CDR1 MNHEY, CDR2 SVGAGI. This CDR3 region has 17 residues. CDR3 amino acids: CASSPRGRGATNEKLFF. CDR3 sequence (DNA): TGTGCCAGCAGCCCACGGGGTCGGGGTGCAACTAATGAAAAACTGTTTTTT.

This clonotype has only a few counts. The chain has TRBV6-5 and TRBJ2-1; D is possibly TRBD1 (6 bases). The CDR3 consists of 14 residues. CDR1 and CDR2 from the germline V gene are MNHEY and SVGAGI. With 5 bases removed from V and 2 bases from J, the gap between germline ends came to 10 bases. CDR3 residues: CASSKDSPYNEQFF. In DNA, the CDR3 is TGTGCCAGCAGTAAGGACAGCCCCTACAATGAGCAGTTCTTC.

The chain combines TRBV15 with TRBJ2-5, with D perhaps being TRBD1 or TRBD2 (6 bases each). The germline V gene has CDR1 LNHNV and CDR2 YYDKDF (reference sequence). With 3 bases removed from V and 5 bases from J, the gap between germline ends came to 16 bases. This CDR3 spans 15 amino acids. This CDR3 reads CATSRGSGGGETQYF. The CDR3 nucleotides read TGTGCCACCAGCAGGGGGTCAGGAGGGGGGGAGACCCAGTACTTC.

V is TRBV18 and J is TRBJ2-1; D is perhaps TRBD1 or TRBD2 (5 bases each). Germline V gives CDR1 KGHSH, CDR2 LQKENI. V gave up 2 bases and J gave up 6 bases, with 14 bases separating them. CDR3 length: 15 residues. In nucleotides, the CDR3 is TGTGCCAGCTCACCAAGGGGCCTGGCGGGCAATGAGCAGTTCTTC. Translation gives CASSPRGLAGNEQFF.

This clonotype is labeled as medium-sized. The chain employs TRBV29-1 and TRBJ2-3; 10 bases line up with TRBD1. With 5 bases clipped from V and 2 bases from J, the junction kept 7 bases outside the gene matches. The CDR3 extends over 15 amino acids. From germline, CDR1 is SQVTM and CDR2 ANQGSEA. The CDR3 here is CSVTGTGDNTDTQYF. The CDR3 DNA is TGCAGCGTTACCGGGACAGGGGACAACACAGATACGCAGTATTTT.

The chain carries TRBV6-4 and TRBJ2-1; D perhaps matches TRBD2 (6 bases). The CDR3 has 16 amino acids. CDR1 is MRHNA, CDR2 SNTAGT, per germline. With 0 bases removed from V and 2 bases from J, the gap between germline ends came to 11 bases. The CDR3 protein is CASSDSKRATYNEQFF. In nucleotides, the CDR3 is TGTGCCAGCAGTGACTCTAAGCGGGCCACCTACAATGAGCAGTTCTTC.

The V gene is TRBV28, the J gene TRBJ2-1; 7 nucleotides match TRBD1. Per germline, CDR1 MDHEN and CDR2 SYDVKM. Unmatched junction bases numbered 5, after V lost 5 bases and J lost 4 bases. The CDR3 has 14 amino acids. CDR3 residues: CASSLRDRYNEQFF. CDR3 DNA sequence: TGTGCCAGCAGTCTACGGGACAGATACAATGAGCAGTTCTTC. The full variable domain, completed using reference TRBV28 and TRBJ2-1, is DVKVTQSSRYLVKRTGEKVFLECVQDMDHENMFWYRQDPGLGLRLIYFSYDVKMKEKGDIPEGYSVSREKKERFSLILESASTNQTSMYLCASSLRDRYNEQFFGPGTRLTVL.

Note on this clonotype: One junction end does not reproduce the germline sequence, and a read error may be involved. As DNA, the CDR3 is TGTGCCGGCAGCCCTCCGGTGGAAGGCGACTACTTTAACTATGGCTACACCTTC. Its protein product is CAGSPPVEGDYFNYGYTF. V usage is TRBV6-6 and J usage is TRBJ1-2, with D unclear. The germline CDR1 and CDR2 sequences are MNHNY and SVGAGI (reference sequence). The CDR3 runs to 18 residues.